This TCR beta chain was obtained from a study of T cell responses to AZD1222 COVID-19 vaccine. General study findings and limits: The span of vaccine-associated CD4 TCRs extended across spike, with dominance at 160-218 and 743-854. Nearly half of spike-specific TCRs reportedly target variant regions that are unmutated in the B.1.351 and B.1.1.7 variants.

Repertoires were generated with immunoSEQ multiplex PCR, while TCRdb's copy carries only in-frame clones and drops some. The sample shows under 100,000 clones, approximately 85% of them seen only once. This CDR3 has 13 residues. Trimming took off 6 bases at V and 5 bases at J, with 10 bases between the two ends. Germline V gives CDR1 KGHSH, CDR2 LQKENI. Of note for this clone: The antigen is undetermined.

This receptor was obtained from an adult who received the AZD1222 COVID-19 vaccine. Specimen: peripheral blood, collected 28 days after the second AZD1222 dose. The V call is TRBV18, the J call TRBJ1-4, with a possible D match to TRBD1 (6 bases). The CDR3 is CASSGTRNEKLFF. The CDR3 DNA reads as TGTGCCAGCTCCGGGACACGAAATGAAAAACTGTTTTTT.